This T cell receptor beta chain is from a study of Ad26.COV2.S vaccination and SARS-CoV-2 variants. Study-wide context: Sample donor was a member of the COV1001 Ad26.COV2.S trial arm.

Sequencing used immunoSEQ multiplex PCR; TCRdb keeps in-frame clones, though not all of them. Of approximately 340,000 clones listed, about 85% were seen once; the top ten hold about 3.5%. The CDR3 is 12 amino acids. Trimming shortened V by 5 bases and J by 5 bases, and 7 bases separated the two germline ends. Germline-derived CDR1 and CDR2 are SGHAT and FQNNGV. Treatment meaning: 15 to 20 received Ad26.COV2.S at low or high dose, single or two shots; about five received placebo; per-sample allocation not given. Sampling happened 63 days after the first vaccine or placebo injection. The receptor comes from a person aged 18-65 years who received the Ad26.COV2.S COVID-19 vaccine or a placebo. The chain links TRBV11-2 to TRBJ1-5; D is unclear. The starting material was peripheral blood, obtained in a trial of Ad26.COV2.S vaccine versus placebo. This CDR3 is CASSRYDQPQHF. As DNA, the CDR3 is TGTGCCAGCAGCCGGTACGATCAGCCCCAGCATTTT.